The TCR beta chain described here comes from a study of blood T cell repertoires in COVID-19. This clone came up a few times. Sequencing used immunoSEQ multiplex PCR; TCRdb keeps in-frame clones, though not all of them. The data show 150,000 to 200,000 clones, 70% to 80% seen once. This TCR came from a woman in her fifties or sixties who had recovered from COVID-19. The sample consisted of PBMCs or T cells enriched from blood (not recorded which).

CDR3 bases: TGTGCCAGCAGCTCAGGACAGGTATCGAACACTGAAGCTTTCTTT. Protein sequence: CASSSGQVSNTEAFF. This chain links TRBV11-1 with TRBJ1-1, with 7 bases aligning to TRBD1. The length of the CDR3 is 15 residues. V was clipped by 4 bases and J by 1 base; unmatched bases: 6. Germline assignment: CDR1 SGHAT and CDR2 FQDESV (reference sequence).